The 7 T cell receptor beta chains below come from one sample, sequenced in a study of molecular identifiers for immune sequencing clone quantification. TCRdb re-derived calls from the PCR reads in MiXCR, one entry per CDR3 protein. The repertoire holds around 470,000 distinct CDR3 sequences, around 21% seen once, with about 0.78% in the top ten. Sequencing input: naive CD8+ T cells from blood, with Jurkat cell RNA spiked in. Sample subset: FACS-sorted CD8+CD4-CCR7+CD45RA+ naive T cells. Receptors were obtained from a human donor in good health. Some libraries in this study had Jurkat cell RNA spiked in.

About this clonotype: A much larger clone lies one base from this, so it may be a read error. The chain couples TRBV4-1 to TRBJ2-1, with TRBD2 matching over 14 bases. The V gene's germline CDR1 is MGHRA and CDR2 YSYEKL. The CDR3 runs 15 residues. The CDR3, as DNA: TGCGCCAGCAGCCCGGGACTAGCGGGAGCGAATGAGCGGTTCTTC. Residues: CASSPGLAGANERFF.

The chain uses TRBV7-3 and TRBJ2-1, with TRBD2 as a possible D gene (5 bases). The V end was cut by 2 bases, the J end by 8 bases, with 13 bases between. The CDR3 covers 14 residues. CDR1 is SGHTA and CDR2 is FQGTGA in the germline V gene. In DNA, the CDR3 is TGTGCCAGCAGCTTAGGACTTAGAGAAGATGAGCAGTTCTTC. It translates to CASSLGLREDEQFF.

The sample holds a few counts of this clonotype. The chain uses TRBV28 and TRBJ1-6; D possibly corresponds to TRBD1 (5 bases). This CDR3 comprises 17 residues. Germline values: CDR1 MDHEN, CDR2 SYDVKM. The V end lost 7 bases, the J end lost 8 bases, and 24 bases lay between the germline ends. The CDR3 is CASTLSGGPGPHSPLHF. The CDR3 nucleotides are TGTGCCAGCACCTTAAGTGGGGGTCCAGGGCCCCATTCACCCCTCCACTTT.

This clonotype was detected only a few times. The rearrangement joins TRBV4-1 to TRBJ1-3; D possibly corresponds to TRBD1 (5 bases). With 1 base removed from V and 8 bases from J, the gap between germline ends came to 9 bases. Germline CDR1 and CDR2: MGHRA and YSYEKL. The CDR3 runs 13 residues. The CDR3 region is CASSQAQGDTIYF. The CDR3 DNA reads TGCGCCAGCAGCCAAGCTCAAGGGGACACCATATATTTT.

As concerns this clonotype: A much larger clone sits a single nucleotide away, making a read error possible. The chain combines TRBV7-9 with TRBJ1-1; 9 bases are shared with TRBD1. The germline V gene has CDR1 SEHNR and CDR2 FQNEAQ (reference sequence). The CDR3 spans 16 residues. This chain's CDR3 is CASRLGGQGMGTEAFF. The CDR3 DNA follows: TGTGCCAGCAGATTAGGGGGACAGGGTATGGGCACTGAAGCTTTCTTT. Supplemented by reference TRBV7-9 and TRBJ1-1, the full variable domain reads DTGVSQNPRHKITKRGQNVTFRCDPISEHNRLYWYRQTLGQGPEFLTYFQNEAQLEKSRLLSDRFSAERPKGSFSTLEIQRTEQGDSAMYLCASRLGGQGMGTEAFFGQGTRLTVV.

V and J are TRBV27 and TRBJ2-6; tentatively, D is TRBD1 (6 bases). The germline V gene has CDR1 MNHEY and CDR2 SMNVEV (reference sequence). This CDR3 is 16 amino acids long. V was pared by 8 bases and J by 7 bases, with 21 bases between. CDR3 sequence (DNA): TGTGCCAGCGGTCGGACAGCTGGGGCCTTAGCCAACGTCCTGACTTTC. Translated: CASGRTAGALANVLTF.

This clonotype came up a few times. J is TRBJ2-5 and V is TRBV19; TRBD1 might be the D (6 bases). CDR1 and CDR2 (germline): LNHDA, SQIVND (reference sequence). V lost 1 base and J 4 bases, leaving 13 bases between the germline ends. The CDR3 consists of 15 residues. The CDR3 reads CASSIARTALETQYF. As DNA, the CDR3 is TGTGCCAGTAGTATAGCCCGGACAGCTTTAGAGACCCAGTACTTC.